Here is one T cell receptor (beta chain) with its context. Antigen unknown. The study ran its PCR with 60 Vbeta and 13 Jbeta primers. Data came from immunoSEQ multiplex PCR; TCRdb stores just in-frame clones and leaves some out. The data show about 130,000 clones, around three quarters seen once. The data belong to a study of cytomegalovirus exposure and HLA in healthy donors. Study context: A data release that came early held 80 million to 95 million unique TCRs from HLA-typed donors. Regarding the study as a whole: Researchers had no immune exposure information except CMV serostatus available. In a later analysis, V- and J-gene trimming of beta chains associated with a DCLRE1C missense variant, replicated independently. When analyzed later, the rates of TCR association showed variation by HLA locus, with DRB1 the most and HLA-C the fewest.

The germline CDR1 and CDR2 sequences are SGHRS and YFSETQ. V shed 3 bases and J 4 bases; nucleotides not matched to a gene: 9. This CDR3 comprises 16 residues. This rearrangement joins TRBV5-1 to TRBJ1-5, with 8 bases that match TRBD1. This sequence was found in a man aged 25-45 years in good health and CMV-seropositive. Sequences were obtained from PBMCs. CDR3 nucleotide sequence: TGCGCCAGCAGCTGGGGTGACAGGGGACAGAATCAGCCCCAGCATTTT. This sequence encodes CASSWGDRGQNQPQHF.